Listed below are T cell receptor beta chains from one sample, sequenced in a study of tumor and adjacent non-tumor tissue in lung cancer. TCRdb analysed the multiplex PCR reads with MiXCR anew, one entry per CDR3 protein. The sample includes just over 200,000 distinct CDR3 sequences, around 71% of them seen just once. Sequencing was performed on lung tumor tissue. These receptors all come from a man aged 60 to 69 with non-small cell lung cancer. The CDR3 runs from the conserved cysteine through the conserved F or W. D genes are given only for firm matches. Clone size, where shown, is once, few, many, or a class for clones that have expanded.

>.|.|TRBV11-2|TRBJ1-1
TGTGCCAGCAGCGCCGCCATTACATGGGATGAAGCTTTCTTT
CASSAAITWDEAFF
>TRBD2|many|TRBV29-1|TRBJ2-5
TGCAGCATTTCCACTAGCGTTCGCCAAGAGACCCAGTACTTC
CSISTSVRQETQYF
>.|.|TRBV11-2|TRBJ2-2
TGTTCCAGCAGCTTAGATGCGAACGGGGAGCTGTTTTTT
CSSSLDANGELFF
>TRBD2|.|TRBV6-5|TRBJ2-3
TGTGCAAGCGGCCATCTAGCGGGGGGGCCAAATACACAGTATTTT
CASGHLAGGPNTQYF
>.|many|TRBV29-1|TRBJ1-1
TGCAGCGCAGCCGGGGTTTACACTGAAGCTTTCTTT
CSAAGVYTEAFF
>.|.|TRBV13|TRBJ2-1
TGTGCCAGCAGCTTAGATGCGGTGCAGTTCTTC
CASSLDAVQFF
>TRBD2|many|TRBV11-3|TRBJ2-3
TGTGCCAGCAGCTTTCAGCTAGCGGTAAGCGGGAGGAATAGCACAGATACGCAGTATTTT
CASSFQLAVSGRNSTDTQYF
>TRBD1|few|TRBV12-5|TRBJ2-7
TGTGCTAGTGGTTTGGATGGACAGGGATGGATTTACGAGCAGTACTTC
CASGLDGQGWIYEQYF
>.|.|TRBV12-3/TRBV12-4|TRBJ1-3
TGTGCCAACAGGTACCAACAGGGACACCGTGGAAACACCATATATTTT
CANRYQQGHRGNTIYF
>.|.|TRBV20-1|TRBJ2-7
TGCAGTGCCGGAGGACTGGCGGGCCGCGAGCAGTACTTC
CSAGGLAGREQYF